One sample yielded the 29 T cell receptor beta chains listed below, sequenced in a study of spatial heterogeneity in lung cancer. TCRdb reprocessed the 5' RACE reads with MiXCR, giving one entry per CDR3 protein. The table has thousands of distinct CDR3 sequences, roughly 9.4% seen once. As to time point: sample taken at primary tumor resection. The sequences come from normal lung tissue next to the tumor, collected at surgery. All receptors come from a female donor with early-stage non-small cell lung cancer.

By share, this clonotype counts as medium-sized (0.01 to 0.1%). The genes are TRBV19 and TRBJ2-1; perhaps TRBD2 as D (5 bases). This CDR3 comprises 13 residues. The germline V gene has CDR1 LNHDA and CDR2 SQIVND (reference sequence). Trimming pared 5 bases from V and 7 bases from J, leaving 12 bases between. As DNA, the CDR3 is TGTGCCAGTAGTCCGGGGTTGATAAATGAGCAGTTCTTC. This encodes CASSPGLINEQFF. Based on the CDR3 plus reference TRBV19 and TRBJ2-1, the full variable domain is DGGITQSPKYLFRKEGQNVTLSCEQNLNHDAMYWYRQDPGQGLRLIYYSQIVNDFQKGDIAEGYSVSREKKESFPLTVTSAQKNPTAFYLCASSPGLINEQFFGPGTRLTVL.

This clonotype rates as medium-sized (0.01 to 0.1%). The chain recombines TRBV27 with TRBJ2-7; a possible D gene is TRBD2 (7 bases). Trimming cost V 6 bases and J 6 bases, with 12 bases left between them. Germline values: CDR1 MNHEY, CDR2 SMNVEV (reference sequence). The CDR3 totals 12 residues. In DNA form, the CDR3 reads TGTGCCAGCAGCCGGGGAGGGGGCGAGCAGTACTTC. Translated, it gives CASSRGGGEQYF.

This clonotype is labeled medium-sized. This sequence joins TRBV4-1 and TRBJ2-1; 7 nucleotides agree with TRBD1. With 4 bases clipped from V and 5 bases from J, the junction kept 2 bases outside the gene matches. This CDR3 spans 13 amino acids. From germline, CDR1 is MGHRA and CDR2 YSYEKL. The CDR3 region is CASSPQGDNEQFF. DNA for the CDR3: TGCGCCAGCAGCCCTCAGGGGGACAATGAGCAGTTCTTC.

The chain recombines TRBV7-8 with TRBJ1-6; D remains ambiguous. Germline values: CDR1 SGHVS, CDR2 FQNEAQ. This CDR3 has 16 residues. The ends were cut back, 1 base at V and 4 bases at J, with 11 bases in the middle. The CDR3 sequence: CASSLDYGLYNSPLHF. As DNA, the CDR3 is TGTGCCAGCAGCTTAGACTACGGACTTTATAATTCACCCCTCCACTTT.

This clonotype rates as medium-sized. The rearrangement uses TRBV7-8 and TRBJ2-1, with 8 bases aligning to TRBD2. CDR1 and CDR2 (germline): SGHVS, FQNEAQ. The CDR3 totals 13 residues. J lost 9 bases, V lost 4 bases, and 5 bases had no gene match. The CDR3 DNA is TGTGCCAGCAGCTCCCGCGCGGGGGGTGAGCAGTTCTTC. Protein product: CASSSRAGGEQFF. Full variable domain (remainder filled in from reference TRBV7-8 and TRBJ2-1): GAGVSQSPRYKVAKRGQDVALRCDPISGHVSLFWYQQALGQGPEFLTYFQNEAQLDKSGLPSDRFFAERPEGSVSTLKIQRTQQEDSAVYLCASSSRAGGEQFFGPGTRLTVL.

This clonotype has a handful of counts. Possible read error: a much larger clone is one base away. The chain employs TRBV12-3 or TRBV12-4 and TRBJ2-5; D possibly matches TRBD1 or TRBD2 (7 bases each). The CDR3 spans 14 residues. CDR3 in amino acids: CVSSLGRGGETQYF. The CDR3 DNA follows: TGTGTCAGCAGTTTAGGCAGGGGGGGAGAGACCCAGTACTTC.

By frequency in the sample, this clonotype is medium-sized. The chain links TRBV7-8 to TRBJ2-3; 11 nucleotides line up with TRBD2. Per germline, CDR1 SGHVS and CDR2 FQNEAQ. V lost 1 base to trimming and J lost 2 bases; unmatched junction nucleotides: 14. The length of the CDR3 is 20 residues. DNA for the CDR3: TGTGCCAGCAGCTTAGAGGCTAGCGGGGGGCCGAAGAAATACACAGATACGCAGTATTTT. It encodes CASSLEASGGPKKYTDTQYF.

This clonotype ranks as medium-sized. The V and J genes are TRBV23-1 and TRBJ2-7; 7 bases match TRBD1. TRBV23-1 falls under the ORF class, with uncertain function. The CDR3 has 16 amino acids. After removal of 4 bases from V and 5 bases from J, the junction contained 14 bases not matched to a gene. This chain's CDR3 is CASSLDSTGKGNEQYF. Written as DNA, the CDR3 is TGCGCCAGCAGTCTCGATTCGACAGGGAAGGGCAACGAGCAGTACTTC.

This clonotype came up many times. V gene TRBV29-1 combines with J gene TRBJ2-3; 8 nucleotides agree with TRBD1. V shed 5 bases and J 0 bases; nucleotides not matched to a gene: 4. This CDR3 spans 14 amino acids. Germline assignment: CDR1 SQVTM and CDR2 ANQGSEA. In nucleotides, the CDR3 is TGCAGCGTTCTGGACAGGGCTAGCACAGATACGCAGTATTTT. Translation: CSVLDRASTDTQYF.

DNA of the CDR3: TGTGCCAGCAGCTGGGGACAGACGAACACTGAAGCTTTCTTT. It translates to CASSWGQTNTEAFF. V and J are TRBV13 and TRBJ1-1, with 7 bases aligning to TRBD1. Germline values: CDR1 PRHDT, CDR2 FYEKMQ (reference sequence). J was trimmed by 1 base and V by 4 bases; bases with no gene match: 3. The CDR3 spans 14 residues.

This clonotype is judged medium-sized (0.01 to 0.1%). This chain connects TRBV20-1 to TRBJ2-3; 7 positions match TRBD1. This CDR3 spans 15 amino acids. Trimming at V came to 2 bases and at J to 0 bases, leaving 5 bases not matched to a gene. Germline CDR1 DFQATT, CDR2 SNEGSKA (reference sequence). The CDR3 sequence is CSARRTGKSTDTQYF. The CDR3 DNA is TGCAGTGCTAGAAGGACAGGCAAAAGCACAGATACGCAGTATTTT.

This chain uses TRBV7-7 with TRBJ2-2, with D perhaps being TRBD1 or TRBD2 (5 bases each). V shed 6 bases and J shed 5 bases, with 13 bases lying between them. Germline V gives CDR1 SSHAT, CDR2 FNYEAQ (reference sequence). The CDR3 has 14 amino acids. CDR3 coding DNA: TGTGCCAGCAGTTCCAGGGACGGTACCGGGGAGCTGTTTTTT. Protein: CASSSRDGTGELFF.

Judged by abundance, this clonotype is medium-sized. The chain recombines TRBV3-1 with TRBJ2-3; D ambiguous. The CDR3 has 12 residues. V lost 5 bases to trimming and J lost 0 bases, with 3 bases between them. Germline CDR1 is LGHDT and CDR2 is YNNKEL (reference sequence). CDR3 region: CASSSSTDTQYF. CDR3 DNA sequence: TGTGCCAGCAGCTCTAGCACAGATACGCAGTATTTT.

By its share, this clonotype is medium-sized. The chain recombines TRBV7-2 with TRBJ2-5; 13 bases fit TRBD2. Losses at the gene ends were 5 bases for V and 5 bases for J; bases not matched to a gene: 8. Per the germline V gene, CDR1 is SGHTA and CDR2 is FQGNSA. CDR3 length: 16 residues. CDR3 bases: TGTGCCAGCAGCCCAACTAGCGGGGGGGCCGGCGAGACCCAGTACTTC. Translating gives CASSPTSGGAGETQYF.

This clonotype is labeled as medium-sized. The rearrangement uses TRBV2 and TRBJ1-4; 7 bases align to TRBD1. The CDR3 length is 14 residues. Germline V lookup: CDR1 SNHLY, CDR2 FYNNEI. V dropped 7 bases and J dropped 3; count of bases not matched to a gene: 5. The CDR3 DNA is TGTGCCAGCATGAGGGGGCGGGCTAATGAAAAACTGTTTTTT. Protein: CASMRGRANEKLFF. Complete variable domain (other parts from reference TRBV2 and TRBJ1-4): EPEVTQTPSHQVTQMGQEVILRCVPISNHLYFYWYRQILGQKVEFLVSFYNNEISEKSEIFDDQFSVERPDGSNFTLKIRSTKLEDSAMYFCASMRGRANEKLFFGSGTQLSVL.

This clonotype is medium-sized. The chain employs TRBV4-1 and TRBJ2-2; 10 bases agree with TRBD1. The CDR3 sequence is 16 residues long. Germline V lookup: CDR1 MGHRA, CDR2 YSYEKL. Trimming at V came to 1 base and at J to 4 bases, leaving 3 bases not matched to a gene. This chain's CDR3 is CASSQVGTGVTGELFF. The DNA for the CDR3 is TGCGCCAGCAGCCAAGTGGGGACAGGGGTCACCGGGGAGCTGTTTTTT.

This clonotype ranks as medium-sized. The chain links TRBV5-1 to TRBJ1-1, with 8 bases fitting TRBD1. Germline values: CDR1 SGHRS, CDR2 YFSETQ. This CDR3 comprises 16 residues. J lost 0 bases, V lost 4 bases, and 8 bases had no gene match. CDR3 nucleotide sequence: TGCGCCAGCAGCCTTCAGGGGGCCGCCATGAACACTGAAGCTTTCTTT. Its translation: CASSLQGAAMNTEAFF.

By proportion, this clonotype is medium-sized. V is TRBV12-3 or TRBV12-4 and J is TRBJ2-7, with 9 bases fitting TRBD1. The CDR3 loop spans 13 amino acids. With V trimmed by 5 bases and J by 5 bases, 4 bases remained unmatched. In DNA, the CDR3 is TGTGCCAGCAGTCCGGGACAGGGTGACGAGCAGTACTTC. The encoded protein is CASSPGQGDEQYF.

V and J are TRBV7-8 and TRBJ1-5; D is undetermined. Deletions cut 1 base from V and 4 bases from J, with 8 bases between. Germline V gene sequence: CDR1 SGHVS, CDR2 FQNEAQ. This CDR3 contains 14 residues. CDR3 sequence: CASSLGGLNQPQHF. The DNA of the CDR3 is TGTGCCAGCAGCTTAGGGGGTCTTAATCAGCCCCAGCATTTT.

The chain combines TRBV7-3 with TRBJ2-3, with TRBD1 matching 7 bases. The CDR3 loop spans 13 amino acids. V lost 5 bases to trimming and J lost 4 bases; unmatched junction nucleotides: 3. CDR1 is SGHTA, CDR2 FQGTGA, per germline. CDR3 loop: CASSLQGADTQYF. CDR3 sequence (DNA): TGTGCCAGCAGCCTCCAGGGGGCAGATACGCAGTATTTT.

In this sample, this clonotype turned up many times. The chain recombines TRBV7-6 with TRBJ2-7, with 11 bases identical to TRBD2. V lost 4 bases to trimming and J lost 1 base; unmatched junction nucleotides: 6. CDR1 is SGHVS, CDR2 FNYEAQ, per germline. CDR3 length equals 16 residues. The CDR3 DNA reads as TGTGCCAGCAGCTCCGCCGGGACTAGCGGTTCCTACGAGCAGTACTTC. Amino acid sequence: CASSSAGTSGSYEQYF.

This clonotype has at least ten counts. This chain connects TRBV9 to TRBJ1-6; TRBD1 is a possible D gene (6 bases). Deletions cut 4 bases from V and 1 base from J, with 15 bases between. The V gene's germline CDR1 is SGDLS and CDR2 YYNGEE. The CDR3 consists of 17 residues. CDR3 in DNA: TGTGCCAGCAGCCCCTTAGGGGGAAGTTCCTATAATTCACCCCTCCACTTT. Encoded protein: CASSPLGGSSYNSPLHF.

This CDR3 is CASIPRQPFQETQYF. Written as DNA, the CDR3 is TGTGCCAGCATCCCACGACAGCCGTTCCAAGAGACCCAGTACTTC. The genes are TRBV28 and TRBJ2-5; TRBD1 is a possible D gene (5 bases). The CDR3 runs 15 residues. Germline V gives CDR1 MDHEN, CDR2 SYDVKM. Deletions cut 7 bases from V and 1 base from J, with 16 bases between.

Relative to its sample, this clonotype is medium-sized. CDR3 region: CSARVSGSDTQYF. The CDR3 DNA follows: TGCAGTGCTAGAGTCTCGGGCTCAGATACGCAGTATTTT. V is TRBV20-1 and J is TRBJ2-3; D not certain. CDR1 DFQATT and CDR2 SNEGSKA come from the germline V gene (reference sequence). V was shortened by 1 base and J by 4 bases, with 9 bases between the two germline ends. CDR3 length: 13 amino acids.

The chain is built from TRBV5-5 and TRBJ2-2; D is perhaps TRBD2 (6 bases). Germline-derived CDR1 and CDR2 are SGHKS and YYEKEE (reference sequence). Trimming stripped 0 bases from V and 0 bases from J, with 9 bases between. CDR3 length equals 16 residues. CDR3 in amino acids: CASSLAPSANTGELFF. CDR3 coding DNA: TGTGCCAGCAGCTTGGCCCCTAGCGCGAACACCGGGGAGCTGTTTTTT.

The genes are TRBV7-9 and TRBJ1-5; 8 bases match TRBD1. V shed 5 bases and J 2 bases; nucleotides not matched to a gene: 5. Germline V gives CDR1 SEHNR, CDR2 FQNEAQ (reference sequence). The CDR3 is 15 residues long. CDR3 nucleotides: TGTGCCAGCAGCGAGACAGGGGCAGGCAATCAGCCCCAGCATTTT. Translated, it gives CASSETGAGNQPQHF.

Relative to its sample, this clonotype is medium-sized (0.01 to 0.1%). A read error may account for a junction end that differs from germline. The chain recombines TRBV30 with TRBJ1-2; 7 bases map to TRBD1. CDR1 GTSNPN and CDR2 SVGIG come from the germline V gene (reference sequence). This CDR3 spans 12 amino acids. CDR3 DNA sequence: TGTGCCTGGAGTGTGGGACAGTTCTACCTTTCTTTC. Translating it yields CAWSVGQFYLSF.

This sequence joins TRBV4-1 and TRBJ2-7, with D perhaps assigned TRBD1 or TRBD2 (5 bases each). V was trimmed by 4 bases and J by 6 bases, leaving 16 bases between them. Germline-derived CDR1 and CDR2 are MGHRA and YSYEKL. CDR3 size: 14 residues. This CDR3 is CASSPGAWGPEQYF. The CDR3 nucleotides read TGCGCCAGCAGCCCCGGGGCGTGGGGTCCCGAGCAGTACTTC.

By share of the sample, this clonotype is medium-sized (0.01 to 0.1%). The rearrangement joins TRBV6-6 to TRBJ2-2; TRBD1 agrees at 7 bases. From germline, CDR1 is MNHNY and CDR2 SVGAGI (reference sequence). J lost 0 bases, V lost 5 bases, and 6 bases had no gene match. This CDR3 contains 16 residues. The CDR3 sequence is CASSATGTANTGELFF. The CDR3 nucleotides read TGTGCCAGCAGTGCGACGGGGACAGCGAACACCGGGGAGCTGTTTTTT.